This TCR beta chain was profiled in a study of naive and memory T cell subsets. The germline V gene has CDR1 DFQATT and CDR2 SNEGSKA (reference sequence). The CDR3 runs 14 residues. V trimming: 5 bases; J trimming: 4 bases; junction bases outside the gene matches: 4. This clonotype is medium-sized in the sample. Treatment denoted: skin biopsy from PPD injection site in Mantoux-positive individual. An oligonucleotide containing a UMI was ligated to the 3' end of TCR cDNA. Amplification of ligated cDNA took four PCR rounds with SP2 and nested alpha and beta constant primers. For blood and skin samples, reverse transcription used TCR alpha and beta constant primers. One entry per CDR3 protein, called by TCRdb with MiXCR from the UMI-ligation and nested PCR reads. Found here are approximately 37,000 distinct CDR3 sequences, about 11% of them singletons; the top ten hold 3.9%.

The sequenced sample was skin, obtained from a tuberculin skin test site. The sequence derives from an adult in good health. This chain links TRBV20-1 with TRBJ2-1; 11 bases are shared with TRBD2. CDR3 loop: CSAVRLAGYNEQFF. The CDR3 DNA sequence: TGCAGTGCTGTACGACTAGCGGGGTACAATGAGCAGTTCTTC.